This T cell receptor beta chain derives from a study of human T cells and chemical hapten exposure. Study results and limitations: TCRs above 1 in 1000 frequency did not change with DPC sensitization.

The table lists this clonotype with many counts. What it binds is not known. As the library was built, unique molecular identifiers were attached to individual cDNA molecules. TCRdb passed the RACE reads through MiXCR, listing each CDR3 protein once. The sample records around 130,000 distinct CDR3 sequences, about 9% being singletons. Trimming took off 7 bases at V and 4 bases at J, with 19 bases between the two ends. The CDR3 spans 15 residues. From germline, CDR1 is SGHAT and CDR2 FQNNGV. Time point: healthy volunteer bleed at 2 weeks. Total RNA extraction was carried out from unfractionated whole blood.

This clonotype was sampled from a male donor in good health. Some clones in this sample may be carry-over from other donors' samples. The rearrangement uses TRBV11-2 and TRBJ1-1, with a possible D match to TRBD1 (5 bases). Specimen: whole blood. CDR3 DNA sequence: TGTGCCAGCACCGACCCAGGGTTCGCGGGCACTGAAGCTTTCTTT. Protein: CASTDPGFAGTEAFF. Complete variable domain (other parts from reference TRBV11-2 and TRBJ1-1): EAGVAQSPRYKIIEKRQSVAFWCNPISGHATLYWYQQILGQGPKLLIQFQNNGVVDDSQLPKDRFSAERLKGVDSTLKIQPAKLEDSAVYLCASTDPGFAGTEAFFGQGTRLTVV.